The T cell receptor beta chain described here comes from a study of CD8 T cells in ankylosing spondylitis. The study's findings and limits: Ankylosing spondylitis blood appeared to carry a characteristic TCR beta motif of fewer than 10 highly homologous variants.

This CDR3 region has 13 residues. V dropped 6 bases and J dropped 2 bases, with 11 bases sitting between them. Germline values: CDR1 ENHRY, CDR2 SYGVKD. In regard to this clonotype: The antigen is unknown.

Each CDR3 protein is one row after TCRdb ran MiXCR on the 5' RACE reads. This table holds roughly 670,000 distinct CDR3 sequences, under 20% found once. The sequence was obtained from a male donor with ankylosing spondylitis. This sequence joins TRBV10-3 and TRBJ2-7; D is ambiguous. Sequencing used blood, either unsorted or a sorted T cell fraction (not recorded which). As DNA, the CDR3 is TGTGCCATCAGGGGTGTGACAACCTACGAGCAGTACTTC. The encoded protein is CAIRGVTTYEQYF.